This TCR beta chain was documented in a study of Graves' ophthalmopathy and Graves' hyperthyroidism. General study results and limits: Detection in blood was also observed for most expanded thyroid clonotypes above 0.001 frequency.

Worth noting for this clonotype: Its antigen is unknown.

Amplified material comprised TCR beta CDR3 regions derived from RNA transcripts. RT-PCR with HTBI primers came first, then second-round multiplex PCR. TCRdb processed the multiplex PCR reads anew with MiXCR; each CDR3 protein has one entry. The table records 900,000 to 1,200,000 distinct CDR3 sequences, roughly 35% of them present only once. The study recruited hyperthyroidism patients aged 18 to 65 who were newly diagnosed, under 2 months' duration. Exclusion criteria comprised other autoimmune diseases, uncontrolled infections, pregnancy or lactation in patients. This CDR3 is built from 12 residues. Germline V gene sequence: CDR1 DFQATT, CDR2 SNEGSKA (reference sequence).

This receptor was taken from an adult man with Graves' hyperthyroidism. The chain employs TRBV20-1 and TRBJ2-7; possibly TRBD1 or TRBD2 for D (5 bases each). The sample consisted of peripheral blood or thyroid tissue (not recorded which). CDR3 in DNA: TGCAGCGACCGGGACGGGACCTACGAGCAGTACTTC. Protein sequence: CSDRDGTYEQYF.